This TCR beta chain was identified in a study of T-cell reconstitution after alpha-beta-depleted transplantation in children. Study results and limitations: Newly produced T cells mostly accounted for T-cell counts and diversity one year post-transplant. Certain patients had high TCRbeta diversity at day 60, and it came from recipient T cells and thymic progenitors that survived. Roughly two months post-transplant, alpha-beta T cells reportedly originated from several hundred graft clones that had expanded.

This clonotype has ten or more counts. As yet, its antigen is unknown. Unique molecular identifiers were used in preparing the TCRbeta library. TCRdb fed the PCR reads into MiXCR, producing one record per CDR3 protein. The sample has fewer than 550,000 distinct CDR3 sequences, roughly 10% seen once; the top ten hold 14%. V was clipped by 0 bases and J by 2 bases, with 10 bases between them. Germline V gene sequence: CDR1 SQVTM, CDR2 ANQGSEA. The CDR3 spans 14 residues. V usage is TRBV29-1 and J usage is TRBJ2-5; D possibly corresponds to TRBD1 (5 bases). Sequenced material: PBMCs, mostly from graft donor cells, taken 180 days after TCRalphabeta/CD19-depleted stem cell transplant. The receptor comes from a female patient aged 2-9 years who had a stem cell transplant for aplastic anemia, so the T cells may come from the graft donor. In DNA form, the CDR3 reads TGCAGCGTTGAAGATAGGGGCATGCAAGAGACCCAGTACTTC. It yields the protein CSVEDRGMQETQYF. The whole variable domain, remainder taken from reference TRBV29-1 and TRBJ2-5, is SAVISQKPSRDICQRGTSLTIQCQVDSQVTMMFWYRQQPGQSLTLIATANQGSEATYESGFVIDKFPISRPNLTFSTLTVSNMSPEDSSIYLCSVEDRGMQETQYFGPGTRLLVL.